One and the same sample provided the 29 T cell receptor beta chains below, sequenced in a study of OX40 agonist ivuxolimab in advanced cancers. Produced via immunoSEQ multiplex PCR; TCRdb's table is partial and in-frame only. The table has thousands of clones, 70% to 80% seen once; the top ten hold 28%. The sequenced sample was CD4+ or CD8+ T cells sorted from blood, obtained in a trial of the OX40 agonist ivuxolimab. Receptors were obtained from an adult with an advanced solid tumor such as melanoma, head and neck, liver or kidney cancer.

The J gene is TRBJ2-1, the V gene TRBV4-1, with a possible D match to TRBD1 (6 bases). The CDR3 sequence is 15 residues long. Germline values: CDR1 MGHRA, CDR2 YSYEKL. The ends were cut back, 2 bases at V and 9 bases at J, with 17 bases in the middle. The DNA of the CDR3 is TGCGCCAGCAGCCAAAACAGGGCCCCGGGTTTTGAGCAGTTCTTC. This sequence encodes CASSQNRAPGFEQFF.

This chain connects TRBV7-9 to TRBJ2-7, with D maybe TRBD1 (6 bases). Germline lookup yields CDR1 SEHNR and CDR2 FQNEAQ (reference sequence). The V end lost 3 bases, the J end lost 6 bases, and 9 bases lay between the germline ends. CDR3 size: 12 residues. The CDR3 nucleotides are TGTGCCAGCAGCTTTCTGGGGGCCGAGCAGTACTTC. Amino acids: CASSFLGAEQYF.

This clone was recorded once. This chain joins TRBV6-1 and TRBJ2-1; no clear D gene. Germline V gene lookup returns CDR1 MNHNS and CDR2 SASEGT. Between the trimmed V and J ends, which lost 3 bases and 7 bases, there was a span of 16 bases. The CDR3 has 15 amino acids. CDR3 sequence: CASSEEPLGWNEQFF. In DNA form, the CDR3 reads TGTGCCAGCAGTGAGGAACCGTTGGGGTGGAATGAGCAGTTCTTC.

This rearrangement joins TRBV6-1 to TRBJ1-2; TRBD1 might be the D (6 bases). The germline V and J ends were trimmed by 2 bases and 9 bases, with 16 bases remaining between them. The CDR3 covers 14 residues. Germline assignment: CDR1 MNHNS and CDR2 SASEGT. CDR3: CASSEYRGAVSYTF. CDR3 sequence (DNA): TGTGCCAGCAGTGAATATCGGGGGGCGGTTAGCTACACCTTC.

CDR3 in DNA: TGTGCCATCGGACAGGGGGATGAAAAACTGTTTTTT. Its protein product is CAIGQGDEKLFF. The rearrangement uses TRBV10-3 and TRBJ1-4; TRBD1 aligns across 10 bases. The germline V gene has CDR1 ENHRY and CDR2 SYGVKD. There are 12 residues in the CDR3. With 8 bases clipped from V and 6 bases from J, the junction kept 0 bases outside the gene matches.

The rearrangement links TRBV2 to TRBJ2-2; D is unresolved. Germline assignment: CDR1 SNHLY and CDR2 FYNNEI. The CDR3 has 13 amino acids. V lost 5 bases to trimming and J lost 6 bases, with 10 bases between them. In DNA form, the CDR3 reads TGTGCCAGCAGTAAACCGCAGGCCGGGGAGCTGTTTTTT. It yields the protein CASSKPQAGELFF.

The CDR3: CASSQGGYNEQFF. The CDR3 DNA sequence: TGTGCCAGCAGCCAGGGGGGCTACAATGAGCAGTTCTTC. The chain combines TRBV25-1 with TRBJ2-1; perhaps TRBD1 as D (7 bases). Germline lookup yields CDR1 MGHDK and CDR2 SYGVNS. V lost 6 bases to trimming and J lost 3 bases, with 9 bases between them. The CDR3 is made up of 13 amino acids.

This chain uses TRBV7-6 with TRBJ2-6, with D hard to call. The germline V and J ends were trimmed by 2 bases and 1 base, with 6 bases remaining between them. The CDR3 spans 15 residues. The germline CDR1 and CDR2 sequences are SGHVS and FNYEAQ. This chain's CDR3 is CASSLIFSGANVLTF. For the CDR3, the DNA is TGTGCCAGCAGCTTAATCTTTTCTGGGGCCAACGTCCTGACTTTC.

This clone was picked up one time. This CDR3 is CASSFKGRGGETQYF. The CDR3 region has the DNA TGTGCCAGCAGTTTTAAGGGCAGGGGAGGAGAGACCCAGTACTTC. The V and J genes are TRBV27 and TRBJ2-5; D may be TRBD1 or TRBD2 (6 bases each). The germline V gene encodes CDR1 MNHEY and CDR2 SMNVEV (reference sequence). Trimming shortened V by 3 bases and J by 4 bases, and 15 bases separated the two germline ends. The CDR3 has 15 amino acids.

In this sample, this clone turned up once. The V and J genes are TRBV7-2 and TRBJ2-5; D unclear. This CDR3 has 13 residues. Germline V gene lookup returns CDR1 SGHTA and CDR2 FQGNSA. V gave up 5 bases and J gave up 2 bases, with 9 bases separating them. Written as DNA, the CDR3 is TGTGCCAGCAGCACGCCCCCTCAAGAGACCCAGTACTTC. Translating it yields CASSTPPQETQYF.

V is TRBV7-9 and J is TRBJ2-1, with 8 bases matching TRBD1. This CDR3 region has 14 residues. Per germline, CDR1 SEHNR and CDR2 FQNEAQ (reference sequence). The trim removed 5 bases at V and 8 bases at J, leaving 8 bases unmatched. The CDR3 coding sequence is TGTGCCAGCAGCATCGGACAGGGTGTATATGAGCAGTTCTTC. Amino acids: CASSIGQGVYEQFF.

This clone is a singleton in its sample. The genes are TRBV5-1 and TRBJ2-3; 7 nucleotides agree with TRBD2. CDR1 and CDR2 (germline): SGHRS, YFSETQ. CDR3 length: 17 amino acids. The V gene end was trimmed by 0 bases and the J gene end by 2 bases; junction bases not matched to a gene: 9. This CDR3 reads CASSLAITSEHTDTQYF. The CDR3 DNA reads TGCGCCAGCAGCTTGGCCATTACTAGCGAACACACAGATACGCAGTATTTT. Filled out from reference TRBV5-1 and TRBJ2-3, the complete variable domain reads KAGVTQTPRYLIKTRGQQVTLSCSPISGHRSVSWYQQTPGQGLQFLFEYFSETQRNKGNFPGRFSGRQFSNSRSEMNVSTLELGDSALYLCASSLAITSEHTDTQYFGPGTRLTVL.

This clone was recorded once. The chain employs TRBV28 and TRBJ2-7, with D unclear. This CDR3 contains 11 residues. Germline lookup yields CDR1 MDHEN and CDR2 SYDVKM. V was cut by 6 bases and J by 4 bases, with 7 bases left in between. DNA for the CDR3: TGTGCCAGCAGATTTCTTTACGAGCAGTACTTC. Its translation is CASRFLYEQYF.

CDR3 sequence (DNA): TGTGCCAGCAGCTTAACGGGGGCGGGCAGTGAGCAGTTCTTC. Encoded protein: CASSLTGAGSEQFF. The V call is TRBV7-3, the J call TRBJ2-1; possibly TRBD1 for D (6 bases). This CDR3 has 14 amino acids. In germline, CDR1 is SGHTA, CDR2 FQGTGA. V was clipped by 0 bases and J by 9 bases, with 12 bases between them.

On this clone itself: At one boundary the junction diverges from the germline segment, which might be a read error. CDR3 sequence reads: CASSIGWRGHTETFF. The CDR3 bases are TGTGCCAGTAGTATAGGGTGGAGGGGGCACACTGAAACTTTCTTT. The chain couples TRBV19 to TRBJ1-1; 7 bases are shared with TRBD1. CDR1 and CDR2 (germline): LNHDA, SQIVND (reference sequence). The CDR3 has 15 amino acids.

The rearrangement links TRBV27 to TRBJ2-3; D ambiguous. The CDR3 spans 13 residues. Germline CDR1 and CDR2: MNHEY and SMNVEV (reference sequence). Trimming stripped 3 bases from V and 6 bases from J, with 10 bases between. CDR3 protein: CASSLGSRDTQYF. The CDR3 DNA follows: TGTGCCAGCAGTTTGGGTAGCAGGGATACGCAGTATTTT.

This clone was counted a few times. The chain couples TRBV6-6 to TRBJ1-5, with D possibly being TRBD1 (5 bases). The CDR3 has 14 residues. V was trimmed by 2 bases and J by 1 base, leaving 6 bases between them. CDR1 MNHNY and CDR2 SVGAGI come from the germline V gene (reference sequence). The CDR3 region is CASSYQGSNQPQHF. CDR3 DNA: TGTGCCAGCAGTTACCAGGGAAGCAATCAGCCCCAGCATTTT.

V usage is TRBV12-5 and J usage is TRBJ2-7, with D unclear. Trimming pared 2 bases from V and 7 bases from J, leaving 9 bases between. Per the germline V gene, CDR1 is LGHNT and CDR2 is FRNRAP. This CDR3 is built from 12 residues. CDR3 loop: CASGLIGREQYF. DNA of the CDR3: TGTGCTAGTGGTTTGATCGGACGGGAGCAGTACTTC. The full variable domain, completed using reference TRBV12-5 and TRBJ2-7, is DARVTQTPRHKVTEMGQEVTMRCQPILGHNTVFWYRQTMMQGLELLAYFRNRAPLDDSGMPKDRFSAEMPDATLATLKIQPSEPRDSAVYFCASGLIGREQYFGPGTRLTVT.

This clone appeared a few times. Here the CDR3 DNA reads TGCAGCGTTGAAGGACAGGGGGGCGATTACGAGCAGTACTTC. It encodes CSVEGQGGDYEQYF. The rearrangement uses TRBV29-1 and TRBJ2-7, with 9 bases matching TRBD1. The CDR3 consists of 14 residues. Germline V gene sequence: CDR1 SQVTM, CDR2 ANQGSEA. V dropped 1 base and J dropped 4; count of bases not matched to a gene: 5.

In its sample, this clone was seen a few times. The DNA of the CDR3 is TGTGCCACCAGCGGCGGGACTAGCGGGGCCTACAATGAGCAGTTCTTC. Translating it yields CATSGGTSGAYNEQFF. The gene calls are TRBV15 and TRBJ2-1, with 13 bases lining up with TRBD2. CDR3 size: 16 residues. Germline V gene data show CDR1 as LNHNV and CDR2 as YYDKDF (reference sequence). With 5 bases clipped from V and 2 bases from J, the junction kept 3 bases outside the gene matches.

The chain couples TRBV7-8 to TRBJ2-7; 8 nucleotides match TRBD2. This CDR3 is 14 amino acids long. Germline lookup yields CDR1 SGHVS and CDR2 FQNEAQ. Trimming removed 5 bases from V and 7 bases from J; junction bases left unmatched: 10. CDR3 amino acids: CASSHLRGGGEQYF. Here the CDR3 DNA reads TGTGCCAGCAGCCACCTACGGGGGGGCGGTGAGCAGTACTTC.

This CDR3 reads CSIVEGAGTGELFF. CDR3 sequence (DNA): TGCAGCATCGTGGAGGGGGCAGGCACCGGGGAGCTGTTTTTT. The chain recombines TRBV29-1 with TRBJ2-2; tentatively, D is TRBD1 (7 bases). Looked up from germline, CDR1 is SQVTM and CDR2 is ANQGSEA. The CDR3 covers 14 residues. Trimming cost V 8 bases and J 4 bases, with 17 bases left between them.

This chain links TRBV6-6 with TRBJ2-2; D not certain. The germline V gene encodes CDR1 MNHNY and CDR2 SVGAGI (reference sequence). The V and J ends lost 0 bases and 4 bases respectively, with 6 bases between them. The length of the CDR3 is 14 residues. CDR3 bases: TGTGCCAGCAGTTACTCACATACCACCGGGGAGCTGTTTTTT. It is translated as CASSYSHTTGELFF.

This clone was seen only a few times. J is TRBJ1-1 and V is TRBV2; a weak D match, TRBD1 (5 bases). V shed 6 bases and J shed 6 bases, with 11 bases lying between them. Germline-derived CDR1 and CDR2 are SNHLY and FYNNEI. The CDR3 has 12 residues. CDR3 sequence (DNA): TGTGCCAGCAGCCCATACAGGTCTGAAGCTTTCTTT. Its protein is CASSPYRSEAFF. Based on the CDR3 plus reference TRBV2 and TRBJ1-1, the full variable domain is EPEVTQTPSHQVTQMGQEVILRCVPISNHLYFYWYRQILGQKVEFLVSFYNNEISEKSEIFDDQFSVERPDGSNFTLKIRSTKLEDSAMYFCASSPYRSEAFFGQGTRLTVV.

J is TRBJ2-5 and V is TRBV25-1; D uncertain. The germline gives CDR1 MGHDK, CDR2 SYGVNS. The CDR3 contains 12 residues. Trimming removed 2 bases from V and 4 bases from J, with 5 bases in between. The CDR3 coding sequence is TGTGCCAGCAGTGAACTGGGAGAGACCCAGTACTTC. The encoded protein is CASSELGETQYF.

The J gene is TRBJ1-2, the V gene TRBV4-3; 9 bases match TRBD1. The V segment lost 4 bases and the J segment 4 bases; nucleotides outside the gene matches: 4. CDR1 and CDR2 from the germline V gene are LGHNA and YSLEER. This CDR3 spans 14 amino acids. The chain's CDR3 is CASSLDRGSYGYTF. The CDR3 DNA is TGCGCCAGCAGCCTGGACAGGGGTAGCTATGGCTACACCTTC.

V and J are TRBV5-5 and TRBJ2-1; TRBD2 aligns across 11 bases. Germline V CDR1 and CDR2: SGHKS, YYEKEE (reference sequence). The junction had 1 base not matched to a gene; V was cut back by 0 bases and J by 5 bases. This CDR3 contains 15 residues. In DNA form, the CDR3 reads TGTGCCAGCAGCTTGGGACTAGCGGGGAACAATGAGCAGTTCTTC. This sequence encodes CASSLGLAGNNEQFF.

This clone was seen a single time. The rearrangement joins TRBV7-6 to TRBJ1-3; the match to TRBD1 covers 11 bases. Unmatched junction bases numbered 6, after V lost 4 bases and J lost 4 bases. The CDR3 sequence is 16 residues long. Germline CDR1 is SGHVS and CDR2 is FNYEAQ. The CDR3 sequence is CASSSGQGATGNTIYF. The CDR3 DNA sequence: TGTGCCAGCAGCTCTGGACAGGGGGCGACCGGAAACACCATATATTTT.

V usage is TRBV2 and J usage is TRBJ1-1; no firm D call. The V gene lost 9 bases and the J gene lost 1 base, with 9 bases spanning the gap. Germline CDR1 and CDR2: SNHLY and FYNNEI. The CDR3 loop spans 12 amino acids. CDR3 sequence: CASNQANTEAFF. The DNA of the CDR3 is TGTGCCAGTAATCAGGCGAACACTGAAGCTTTCTTT. The whole variable domain, filled in from reference TRBV2 and TRBJ1-1, reads EPEVTQTPSHQVTQMGQEVILRCVPISNHLYFYWYRQILGQKVEFLVSFYNNEISEKSEIFDDQFSVERPDGSNFTLKIRSTKLEDSAMYFCASNQANTEAFFGQGTRLTVV.